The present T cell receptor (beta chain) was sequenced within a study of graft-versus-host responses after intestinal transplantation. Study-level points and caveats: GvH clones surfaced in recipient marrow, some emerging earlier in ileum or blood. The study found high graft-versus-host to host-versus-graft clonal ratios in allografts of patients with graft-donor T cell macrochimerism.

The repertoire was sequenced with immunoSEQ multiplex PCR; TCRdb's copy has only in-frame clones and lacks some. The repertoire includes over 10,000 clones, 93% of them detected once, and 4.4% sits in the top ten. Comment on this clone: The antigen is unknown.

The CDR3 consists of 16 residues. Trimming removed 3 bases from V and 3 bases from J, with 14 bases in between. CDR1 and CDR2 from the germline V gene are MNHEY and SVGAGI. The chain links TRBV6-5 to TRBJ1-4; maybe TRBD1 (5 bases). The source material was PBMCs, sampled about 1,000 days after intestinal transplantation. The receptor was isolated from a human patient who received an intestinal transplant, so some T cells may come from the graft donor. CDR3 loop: CASSYRGPKANEKLFF. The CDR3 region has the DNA TGTGCCAGCAGTTATCGGGGACCGAAGGCTAATGAAAAACTGTTTTTT.